The 9 T cell receptor delta chains reported below all come from one sample, sequenced in a study of gammadelta T cells in human blood. TCRdb called clones anew from the RT-PCR reads with CATT. The data hold 1,400 or so delta-chain clones, with 25% to 30% observed a single time. The specimen sequenced was non-Vgamma9Vdelta2 gamma-delta T cells from fetal blood. These receptors were collected from a human fetus.

About this clone: A read error may explain this, as a much larger clone is one base away. This chain joins TRDV3 and TRDJ2, with a weak D call TRDD3 (6 bases). Per germline, CDR1 TVYSNPD and CDR2 GDNSRS (reference sequence). V was pared by 2 bases and J by 3 bases, with 10 bases between. This CDR3 region has 13 residues. The CDR3 sequence is CAFWGALTAQLFF. The CDR3 DNA sequence: TGTGCCTTTTGGGGGGCCCTGACAGCACAACTCTTCTTT. The whole variable domain, remainder taken from reference TRDV3 and TRDJ2, is CDKVTQSSPDQTVASGSEVVLLCTYDTVYSNPDLFWYRIRPDYSFQFVFYGDNSRSEGADFTQGRFSVKHILTQKAFHLVISPVRTEDSATYYCAFWGALTAQLFFGKGTQLIVEP.

By proportion, this clone is large. The gene calls are TRAV38-2/DV8 and TRDJ2; TRDD3 matches 8 bases. The CDR3 spans 21 residues. The ends lost 2 bases at V and 1 base at J; junction bases unmatched: 19. CDR1 and CDR2 from the germline V gene are TSESDYY and QEAYKQQN. CDR3 sequence (DNA): TGTGCTTATAGGAGTAAGCTCTACGAGACTGGGGGGTTCTATTTGACAGCACAACTCTTCTTT. It encodes CAYRSKLYETGGFYLTAQLFF.

Points on this clone: Since a far larger clone is one base different, this is likely a read error. V is TRAV38-2/DV8 and J is TRDJ1; TRDD3 matches 12 bases. Unmatched junction bases numbered 16, after V lost 0 bases and J lost 1 base. This CDR3 contains 21 residues. Germline CDR1 TSESDYY, CDR2 QEAYKQQN. The CDR3 here is CAYRSVLPPVLGDTITDKLIF. As DNA, the CDR3 is TGTGCTTATAGGAGCGTCCTTCCTCCCGTACTGGGGGATACTATCACCGATAAACTCATCTTT.

Points on this clone: A much larger clone is a single base away; this may be a read error. The chain combines TRDV1 with TRDJ1; D is possibly TRDD2 or TRDD3 (9 bases each). CDR3 length equals 21 residues. Germline-derived CDR1 and CDR2 are TSWWSYY and QGS. Deletions cut 6 bases from V and 3 bases from J, with 35 bases between. CDR3 sequence reads: CALGDNLPTLGDNCSADKLIF. As DNA, the CDR3 is TGTGCTCTTGGTGACAACCTTCCTACATTGGGGGATAATTGTTCGGCCGATAAACTCATCTTT.

This clone ranks as large. The same CDR3 also results from other DNA sequences found in this sample. This rearrangement joins TRDV2 to TRDJ3; 9 bases line up with TRDD3. The V gene end was trimmed by 0 bases and the J gene end by 0 bases; junction bases not matched to a gene: 8. Germline-derived CDR1 and CDR2 are GEAIGNYY and EKD. The CDR3 has 20 residues. In DNA form, the CDR3 reads TGTGCCTGTGACACCGTACTGGGGGACCCCTACTCCTGGGACACCCGACAGATGTTTTTC. It yields the protein CACDTVLGDPYSWDTRQMFF.

This clone is large. The V and J genes are TRDV2 and TRDJ2, with 8 bases lining up with TRDD3. J lost 0 bases, V lost 5 bases, and 7 bases had no gene match. The germline gives CDR1 GEAIGNYY, CDR2 EKD. This CDR3 contains 16 residues. The CDR3 nucleotides read TGTGCCTGTGGGAAGACTGGGGGCGCTTTGACAGCACAACTCTTCTTT. Its protein is CACGKTGGALTAQLFF.

This clone is large. The V gene is TRDV1, the J gene TRDJ1, with D hard to call. Trimming cost V 3 bases and J 0 bases, with 11 bases left between them. Germline assignment: CDR1 TSWWSYY and CDR2 QGS. The CDR3 runs 15 residues. CDR3 amino acids: CALGDLDLYTDKLIF. CDR3 nucleotide sequence: TGTGCTCTTGGGGACCTAGACTTGTACACCGATAAACTCATCTTT.

By share of the sample, this clone is medium-sized. This chain joins TRAV29/DV5 and TRDJ2, with 12 bases lining up with TRDD3. V trimming: 1 base; J trimming: 4 bases; junction bases outside the gene matches: 26. The CDR3 extends over 23 amino acids. Germline CDR1 is NSMFDY and CDR2 is ISSIKDK. Here the CDR3 DNA reads TGTGCAGCAAGCCCAAACTACTCCCCGTACTGGGGGATACCCCTAGGCGGGACAGCACAACTCTTCTTT. It codes for CAASPNYSPYWGIPLGGTAQLFF.

In its sample, this clone was seen a few times. The chain uses TRDV1 and TRDJ3; D is possibly TRDD2 (5 bases). Germline V gives CDR1 TSWWSYY, CDR2 QGS. V was pared by 8 bases and J by 0 bases, with 23 bases between. The CDR3 extends over 20 amino acids. DNA of the CDR3: TGTGCTCTTACCTCCCTAGCACGGGTTCCTCGCTCCTGGGACACCCGACAGATGTTTTTC. Protein: CALTSLARVPRSWDTRQMFF.